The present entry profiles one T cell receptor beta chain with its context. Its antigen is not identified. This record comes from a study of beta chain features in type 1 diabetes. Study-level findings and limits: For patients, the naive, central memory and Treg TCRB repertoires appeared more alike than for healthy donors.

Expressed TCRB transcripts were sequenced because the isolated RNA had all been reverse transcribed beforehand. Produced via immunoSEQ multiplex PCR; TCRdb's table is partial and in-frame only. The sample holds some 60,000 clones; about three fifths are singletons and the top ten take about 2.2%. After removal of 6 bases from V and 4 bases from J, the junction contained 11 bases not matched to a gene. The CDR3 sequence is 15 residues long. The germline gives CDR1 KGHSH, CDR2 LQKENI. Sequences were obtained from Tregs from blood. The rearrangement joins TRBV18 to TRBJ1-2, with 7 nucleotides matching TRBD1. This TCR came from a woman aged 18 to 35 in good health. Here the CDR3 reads CASSPTPGQSYGYTF. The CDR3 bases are TGTGCCAGCTCGCCAACGCCGGGACAGAGCTATGGCTACACCTTC.